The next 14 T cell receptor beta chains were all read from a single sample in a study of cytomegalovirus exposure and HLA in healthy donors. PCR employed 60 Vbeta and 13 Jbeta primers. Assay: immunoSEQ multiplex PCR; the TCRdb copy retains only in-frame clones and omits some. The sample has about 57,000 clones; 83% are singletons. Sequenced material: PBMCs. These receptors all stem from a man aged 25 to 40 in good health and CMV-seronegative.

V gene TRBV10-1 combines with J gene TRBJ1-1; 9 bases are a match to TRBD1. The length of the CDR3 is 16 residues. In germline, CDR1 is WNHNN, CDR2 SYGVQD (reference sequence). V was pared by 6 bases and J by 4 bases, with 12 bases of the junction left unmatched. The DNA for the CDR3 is TGCGCCAGCAGAAGACAGGGACAGGGAGTAGTCACTGAAGCTTTCTTT. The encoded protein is CASRRQGQGVVTEAFF.

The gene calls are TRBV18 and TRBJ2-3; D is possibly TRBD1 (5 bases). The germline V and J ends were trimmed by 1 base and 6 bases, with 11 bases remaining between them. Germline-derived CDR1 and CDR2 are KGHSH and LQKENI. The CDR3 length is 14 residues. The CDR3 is CASSPLGVLDTQYF. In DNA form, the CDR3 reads TGTGCCAGCTCACCACTAGGGGTTTTGGATACGCAGTATTTT.

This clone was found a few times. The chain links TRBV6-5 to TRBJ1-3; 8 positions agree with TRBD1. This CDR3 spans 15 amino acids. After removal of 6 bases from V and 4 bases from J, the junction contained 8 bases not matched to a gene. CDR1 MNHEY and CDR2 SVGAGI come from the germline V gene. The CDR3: CASSLGQGTGNTIYF. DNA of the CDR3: TGTGCCAGCAGCCTAGGACAGGGAACAGGAAACACCATATATTTT.

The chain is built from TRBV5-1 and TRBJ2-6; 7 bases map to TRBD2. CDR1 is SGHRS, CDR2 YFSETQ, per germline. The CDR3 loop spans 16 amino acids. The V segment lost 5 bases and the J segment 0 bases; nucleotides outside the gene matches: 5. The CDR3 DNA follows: TGCGCCAGCAGTTCGGGGACTACCTCTGGGGCCAACGTCCTGACTTTC. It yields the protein CASSSGTTSGANVLTF.

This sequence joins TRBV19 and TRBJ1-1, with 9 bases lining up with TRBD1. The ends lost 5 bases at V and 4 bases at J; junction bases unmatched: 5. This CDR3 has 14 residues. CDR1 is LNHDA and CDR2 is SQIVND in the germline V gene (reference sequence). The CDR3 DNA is TGTGCCAGTAGTCCTCGGGACAGGGTCACTGAAGCTTTCTTT. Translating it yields CASSPRDRVTEAFF. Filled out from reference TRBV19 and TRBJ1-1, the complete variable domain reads DGGITQSPKYLFRKEGQNVTLSCEQNLNHDAMYWYRQDPGQGLRLIYYSQIVNDFQKGDIAEGYSVSREKKESFPLTVTSAQKNPTAFYLCASSPRDRVTEAFFGQGTRLTVV.

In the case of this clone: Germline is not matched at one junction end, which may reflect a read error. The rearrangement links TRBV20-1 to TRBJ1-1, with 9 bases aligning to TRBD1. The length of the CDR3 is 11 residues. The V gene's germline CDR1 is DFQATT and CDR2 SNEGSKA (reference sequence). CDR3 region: CRGQGSTEAFF. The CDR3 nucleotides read TGTAGGGGACAGGGTAGCACTGAAGCTTTCTTT.

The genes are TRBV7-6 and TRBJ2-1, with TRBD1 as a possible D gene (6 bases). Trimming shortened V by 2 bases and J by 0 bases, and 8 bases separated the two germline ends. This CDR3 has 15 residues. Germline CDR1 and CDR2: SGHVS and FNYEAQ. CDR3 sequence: CASSLKGVSYNEQFF. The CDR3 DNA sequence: TGTGCCAGCAGCTTAAAGGGGGTCTCCTACAATGAGCAGTTCTTC.

CDR3 in amino acids: CATPGLYNEQFF. CDR3 coding DNA: TGTGCCACGCCAGGGCTCTACAATGAGCAGTTCTTC. The V call is TRBV2, the J call TRBJ2-1; D is perhaps TRBD1 (5 bases). Germline V gives CDR1 SNHLY, CDR2 FYNNEI. Trimming took 10 bases from V and 3 from J, leaving 10 bases between them. CDR3 size: 12 residues.

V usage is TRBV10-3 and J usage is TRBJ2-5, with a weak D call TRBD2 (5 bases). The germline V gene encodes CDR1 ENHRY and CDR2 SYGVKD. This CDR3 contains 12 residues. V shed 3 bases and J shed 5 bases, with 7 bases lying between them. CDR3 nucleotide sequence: TGTGCCATCAGTGACCCGGGGGAGACCCAGTACTTC. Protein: CAISDPGETQYF.

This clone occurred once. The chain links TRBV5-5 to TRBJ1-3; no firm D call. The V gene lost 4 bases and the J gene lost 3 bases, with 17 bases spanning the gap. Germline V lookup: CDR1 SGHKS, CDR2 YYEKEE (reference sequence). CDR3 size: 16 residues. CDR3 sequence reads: CASSARQNDYGNTIYF. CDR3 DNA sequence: TGTGCCAGCAGCGCTCGCCAGAATGATTATGGAAACACCATATATTTT.

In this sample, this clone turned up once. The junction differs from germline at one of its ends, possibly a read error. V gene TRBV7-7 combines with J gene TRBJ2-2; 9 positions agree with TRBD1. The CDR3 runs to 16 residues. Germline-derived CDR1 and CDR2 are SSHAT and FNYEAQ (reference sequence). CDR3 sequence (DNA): TGTGCTAGCAGCCCCACCGGGACAGGGATTGCCAGGGAGCTGTTTTTT. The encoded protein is CASSPTGTGIARELFF.

This chain's CDR3 is CASSRGTSGASYEQYF. DNA of the CDR3: TGTGCCAGCAGCCGAGGGACTAGCGGGGCCTCCTACGAGCAGTACTTC. V gene TRBV5-5 combines with J gene TRBJ2-7; 13 bases fit TRBD2. Germline trimming cut 4 bases from V and 0 bases from J; bases unmatched to any gene: 4. Germline loops: CDR1 SGHKS, CDR2 YYEKEE (reference sequence). The CDR3 totals 16 residues.

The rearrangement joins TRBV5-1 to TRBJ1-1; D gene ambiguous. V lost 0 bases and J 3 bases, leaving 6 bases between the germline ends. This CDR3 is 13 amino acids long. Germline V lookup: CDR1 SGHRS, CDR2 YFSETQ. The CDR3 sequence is CASSLALDTEAFF. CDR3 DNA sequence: TGCGCCAGCAGCTTGGCCCTCGACACTGAAGCTTTCTTT.

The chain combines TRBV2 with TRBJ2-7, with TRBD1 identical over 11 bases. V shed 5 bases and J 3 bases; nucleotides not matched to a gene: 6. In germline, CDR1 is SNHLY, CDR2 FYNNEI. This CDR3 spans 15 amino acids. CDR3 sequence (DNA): TGTGCCAGCAGTCCCGGGACAGGGGGTTACTACGAGCAGTACTTC. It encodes CASSPGTGGYYEQYF.